Each of the 32 T cell receptor beta chains below was sequenced from the same sample in a study of blood T cell repertoires in COVID-19 (dated by TCRdb to 2019 to 2021). The receptor library was made with the immunoSEQ multiplex PCR assay. Entries here come from immuneACCESS through TCRdb and include only in-frame sequences with V and J called. Some clones fail to appear in such tables; in the studies checked, an unresolved V gene covers under half of the shortfall, and the cause of the remainder is unknown. This sample gives tens of thousands of clones in total; roughly 83% of them show up just once. Less than 8% of the sample comes from the top ten. Sequencing was carried out using peripheral blood. The receptors stem from a man aged 30-40 years with COVID-19, enrolled during active disease.

V is TRBV29-1 and J is TRBJ2-2, with a tentative D call TRBD2 (6 bases). This CDR3 is built from 13 residues. Between the trimmed V and J ends, which lost 5 bases and 1 base, there was a span of 8 bases. Germline assignment: CDR1 SQVTM and CDR2 ANQGSEA. The CDR3 here is CSVLARNTGELFF. The CDR3 DNA follows: TGCAGCGTTCTAGCGCGGAACACCGGGGAGCTGTTTTTT.

This sequence joins TRBV28 and TRBJ2-7; D may be TRBD1 (7 bases). Trimming took off 6 bases at V and 3 bases at J, with 15 bases between the two ends. This CDR3 region has 14 residues. CDR1 and CDR2 (germline): MDHEN, SYDVKM. For the CDR3, the DNA is TGTGCCAGCAGGTCAGGGGGGTCGGGCTACGAGCAGTACTTC. It specifies CASRSGGSGYEQYF.

CDR3 nucleotide sequence: TGTGCCAGCAGTTCACGCCCGACAGGGCAGCAGCCCCAGCATTTT. Translating it yields CASSSRPTGQQPQHF. The chain has TRBV6-6 and TRBJ1-5; 7 positions agree with TRBD1. This CDR3 is 15 amino acids long. Trimming took 4 bases from V and 7 from J; bases not matched to a gene: 10. Germline V gives CDR1 MNHNY, CDR2 SVGAGI (reference sequence).

The chain joins TRBV28 to TRBJ2-7, with TRBD2 identical over 8 bases. Germline V gives CDR1 MDHEN, CDR2 SYDVKM. J lost 6 bases, V lost 9 bases, and 7 bases had no gene match. This CDR3 has 12 amino acids. CDR3 region: CASRLAQGEQYF. The CDR3 region has the DNA TGTGCCAGTAGACTAGCGCAAGGCGAGCAGTACTTC. Complete variable domain (other parts from reference TRBV28 and TRBJ2-7): DVKVTQSSRYLVKRTGEKVFLECVQDMDHENMFWYRQDPGLGLRLIYFSYDVKMKEKGDIPEGYSVSREKKERFSLILESASTNQTSMYLCASRLAQGEQYFGPGTRLTVT.

With respect to this clone: The same CDR3 is also encoded by other DNA sequences in this sample. This rearrangement joins TRBV6-4 to TRBJ1-1; D is uncertain. This CDR3 has 13 residues. Germline V lookup: CDR1 MRHNA, CDR2 SNTAGT. The germline V and J ends were trimmed by 0 bases and 1 base, with 3 bases remaining between them. The CDR3 nucleotides read TGTGCCAGCAGTGACTCACAGAACACTGAAGCTTTCTTT. This codes for CASSDSQNTEAFF.

This clone turned up a few times. The chain carries TRBV7-8 and TRBJ2-7; 8 positions agree with TRBD2. V dropped 1 base and J dropped 4; count of bases not matched to a gene: 6. From germline, CDR1 is SGHVS and CDR2 FQNEAQ. The CDR3 extends over 15 amino acids. CDR3 DNA sequence: TGTGCCAGCAGCTTAGTAGCGGGAAAATTTTACGAGCAGTACTTC. Protein: CASSLVAGKFYEQYF.

J is TRBJ2-1 and V is TRBV6-6, with 7 positions matching TRBD1. Trimming at V came to 2 bases and at J to 0 bases, leaving 4 bases not matched to a gene. The CDR3 has 16 amino acids. Germline V gene data show CDR1 as MNHNY and CDR2 as SVGAGI (reference sequence). CDR3: CASSYLDRASYNEQFF. For the CDR3, the DNA is TGTGCCAGCAGTTACCTTGACAGGGCCTCCTACAATGAGCAGTTCTTC.

V usage is TRBV5-1 and J usage is TRBJ2-7, with 9 bases that match TRBD1. CDR3 length: 14 amino acids. Germline CDR1 and CDR2: SGHRS and YFSETQ. J was trimmed by 4 bases and V by 5 bases; bases with no gene match: 7. The CDR3 loop is CASRPGTGTYEQYF. DNA for the CDR3: TGCGCCAGCAGACCCGGGACAGGGACGTACGAGCAGTACTTC.

The genes are TRBV19 and TRBJ1-1; D not resolved. The V and J ends lost 1 base and 0 bases respectively, with 6 bases between them. CDR1 and CDR2 (germline): LNHDA, SQIVND (reference sequence). The CDR3 consists of 14 residues. The CDR3 DNA follows: TGTGCCAGTAGTATAGTATCTATGAACACTGAAGCTTTCTTT. This translates into CASSIVSMNTEAFF. Full variable domain (rest looked up from reference TRBV19 and TRBJ1-1): DGGITQSPKYLFRKEGQNVTLSCEQNLNHDAMYWYRQDPGQGLRLIYYSQIVNDFQKGDIAEGYSVSREKKESFPLTVTSAQKNPTAFYLCASSIVSMNTEAFFGQGTRLTVV.

The chain employs TRBV9 and TRBJ2-5, with a tentative D call TRBD2 (6 bases). Trimming pared 4 bases from V and 0 bases from J, leaving 10 bases between. Germline V lookup: CDR1 SGDLS, CDR2 YYNGEE. This CDR3 is 14 amino acids long. CDR3 sequence: CASSHGTDQETQYF. CDR3 bases: TGTGCCAGCAGCCACGGGACTGACCAAGAGACCCAGTACTTC.

This sequence joins TRBV28 and TRBJ2-1; 10 bases align to TRBD1. This CDR3 contains 17 residues. J was trimmed by 8 bases and V by 10 bases; bases with no gene match: 20. Looked up from germline, CDR1 is MDHEN and CDR2 is SYDVKM. Here the CDR3 reads CATRRDRGVRRNDEQFF. CDR3 nucleotide sequence: TGTGCCACCAGGAGGGACAGGGGAGTCCGTAGAAACGATGAGCAGTTCTTC.

The CDR3 is CASSIRGLDYGYTF. DNA of the CDR3: TGTGCCAGCAGTATCAGGGGGCTCGACTATGGCTACACCTTC. V and J are TRBV2 and TRBJ1-2; 8 nucleotides match TRBD1. V shed 5 bases and J 3 bases; nucleotides not matched to a gene: 5. This CDR3 has 14 amino acids. The germline V gene has CDR1 SNHLY and CDR2 FYNNEI.

The J gene is TRBJ1-3, the V gene TRBV11-2; D gene ambiguous. Between the trimmed V and J ends, which lost 2 bases and 9 bases, there was a span of 5 bases. Germline CDR1 and CDR2: SGHAT and FQNNGV. The CDR3 length is 11 residues. The CDR3 coding sequence is TGTGCCAGCAGCTTAACGAGCACCATATATTTT. Translated, it gives CASSLTSTIYF.

This chain connects TRBV27 to TRBJ2-3; TRBD2 matches at 9 bases. The ends lost 4 bases at V and 0 bases at J; junction bases unmatched: 17. Per germline, CDR1 MNHEY and CDR2 SMNVEV (reference sequence). The CDR3 is 20 residues long. The CDR3 DNA follows: TGTGCCAGCAGTTCTCCCGGCAGCCCCGGACTAGCGTTTAGCACAGATACGCAGTATTTT. Translated: CASSSPGSPGLAFSTDTQYF.

J is TRBJ1-1 and V is TRBV6-5, with D perhaps matching TRBD1 (6 bases). The CDR3 is 14 amino acids. Germline V gene sequence: CDR1 MNHEY, CDR2 SVGAGI. The V and J ends lost 6 bases and 6 bases respectively, with 17 bases between them. The CDR3 nucleotides are TGTGCCAGCAGGACCCTGGGCAGGGGCCCTGAAGCTTTCTTT. It translates to CASRTLGRGPEAFF.

This clone has just one count. The chain has TRBV28 and TRBJ2-2; TRBD2 matches at 8 bases. Germline-derived CDR1 and CDR2 are MDHEN and SYDVKM. V lost 0 bases, J lost 6 bases, and 9 bases stayed unmatched. There are 17 residues in the CDR3. CDR3 amino acids: CASSLWGLAGGPGELFF. The CDR3, as DNA: TGTGCCAGCAGTTTATGGGGTCTAGCGGGCGGGCCCGGGGAGCTGTTTTTT.

The rearrangement uses TRBV28 and TRBJ1-2; no reliable D call. The germline CDR1 and CDR2 sequences are MDHEN and SYDVKM. The V gene lost 8 bases and the J gene lost 2 bases, with 3 bases spanning the gap. The CDR3 is 10 residues long. The CDR3 nucleotides are TGTGCCAGCGGCAACTATGGCTACACCTTC. This gives the protein CASGNYGYTF.

The chain couples TRBV6-4 to TRBJ2-6; maybe TRBD2 (5 bases). V shed 4 bases and J shed 0 bases, with 10 bases lying between them. Germline CDR1 is MRHNA and CDR2 is SNTAGT. CDR3 length: 16 amino acids. DNA of the CDR3: TGTGCCAGCAGTGGTAGCGCGAGCTCTGGGGCCAACGTCCTGACTTTC. It codes for CASSGSASSGANVLTF.

J is TRBJ2-6 and V is TRBV5-5; no clear D gene. The CDR3 totals 15 residues. The V gene's germline CDR1 is SGHKS and CDR2 YYEKEE (reference sequence). This CDR3 is CASRSVDSGANVLTF. The CDR3 DNA sequence: TGTGCATCCAGGTCAGTGGACTCTGGGGCCAACGTCCTGACTTTC. The full variable domain, with the rest looked up from reference TRBV5-5 and TRBJ2-6, is DAGVTQSPTHLIKTRGQQVTLRCSPISGHKSVSWYQQVLGQGPQFIFQYYEKEERGRGNFPDRFSARQFPNYSSELNVNALLLGDSALYLCASRSVDSGANVLTFGAGSRLTVL.

The chain joins TRBV28 to TRBJ2-3, with D possibly TRBD2 on 6 matching bases. Germline CDR1 reads MDHEN; CDR2 reads SYDVKM. This CDR3 spans 16 amino acids. Trimming shortened V by 6 bases and J by 6 bases, and 22 bases separated the two germline ends. CDR3 residues: CASRGTGARGGDTQYF. The CDR3 nucleotides are TGTGCCAGCAGAGGGACGGGAGCTCGGGGAGGCGATACGCAGTATTTT.

V gene TRBV7-9 combines with J gene TRBJ1-1; 7 positions agree with TRBD1. Per the germline V gene, CDR1 is SEHNR and CDR2 is FQNEAQ (reference sequence). Trimming cost V 5 bases and J 1 base; bases outside gene matches: 4. CDR3 length: 14 residues. The CDR3 sequence is CASSPGQSNTEAFF. Here the CDR3 DNA reads TGTGCCAGCAGCCCGGGACAGTCGAACACTGAAGCTTTCTTT.

The V and J genes are TRBV7-8 and TRBJ1-5; 8 nucleotides line up with TRBD1. Germline trimming cut 3 bases from V and 5 bases from J; bases unmatched to any gene: 6. This CDR3 has 15 amino acids. Per germline, CDR1 SGHVS and CDR2 FQNEAQ. CDR3 loop: CASSFRTGNHQPQHF. The CDR3 DNA reads as TGTGCCAGCAGCTTTCGGACAGGGAATCATCAGCCCCAGCATTTT.

The chain is built from TRBV3-1 (or the pseudogene TRBV3-2) and TRBJ1-5; 8 bases line up with TRBD1. The V gene end was trimmed by 4 bases and the J gene end by 0 bases; junction bases not matched to a gene: 5. Germline V gene lookup returns CDR1 LGHDT and CDR2 YNNKEL (reference sequence). There are 16 residues in the CDR3. CDR3 amino acids: CASSLGQGLSNQPQHF. The CDR3 DNA is TGTGCCAGCAGCCTTGGACAGGGCCTTAGCAATCAGCCCCAGCATTTT.

The chain has TRBV5-1 and TRBJ1-2; 10 bases align to TRBD1. V was pared by 1 base and J by 0 bases, with 12 bases of the junction left unmatched. CDR1 and CDR2 from the germline V gene are SGHRS and YFSETQ. The CDR3 is 19 amino acids. In nucleotides, the CDR3 is TGCGCCAGCAGCTTGAGCGCCCGGGACAGGGGCCCTACTAACTATGGCTACACCTTC. Its protein is CASSLSARDRGPTNYGYTF.

This sequence joins TRBV2 and TRBJ1-3, with no clear D. CDR1 is SNHLY, CDR2 FYNNEI, per germline. V was clipped by 6 bases and J by 2 bases, with 11 bases between them. The CDR3 has 14 residues. The CDR3 here is CASSAVEAGNTIYF. In DNA form, the CDR3 reads TGTGCCAGCAGCGCCGTTGAGGCTGGAAACACCATATATTTT.

The gene calls are TRBV4-3 and TRBJ2-7, with TRBD1 matching over 10 bases. With V trimmed by 1 base and J by 2 bases, 5 bases remained unmatched. This CDR3 has 16 amino acids. Germline V CDR1 and CDR2: LGHNA, YSLEER. CDR3: CASSQAGTGVAYEQYF. The CDR3 region has the DNA TGCGCCAGCAGCCAAGCCGGGACAGGGGTCGCCTACGAGCAGTACTTC.

This clone was seen a single time. The chain carries TRBV19 and TRBJ2-3; TRBD1 is a possible D gene (6 bases). The germline CDR1 and CDR2 sequences are LNHDA and SQIVND (reference sequence). The V and J ends lost 5 bases and 0 bases respectively, with 12 bases between them. The CDR3 spans 15 residues. The CDR3 coding sequence is TGTGCCAGTAGTGGCACAGGGAAAAGCACAGATACGCAGTATTTT. Translation gives CASSGTGKSTDTQYF.

This clone has only one observation. V and J are TRBV4-1 and TRBJ1-2, with D possibly TRBD1 on 6 matching bases. Germline V gene sequence: CDR1 MGHRA, CDR2 YSYEKL. CDR3 length: 15 residues. V was shortened by 3 bases and J by 6 bases, with 17 bases between the two germline ends. Here the CDR3 reads CASSQGGRGSDGYTF. The CDR3, as DNA: TGCGCCAGCAGCCAGGGGGGGAGGGGGAGCGATGGCTACACCTTC.

V and J are TRBV5-4 and TRBJ2-2; 7 nucleotides align to TRBD1. Germline V gives CDR1 SGHNT, CDR2 YYREEE (reference sequence). CDR3 length: 16 residues. Trimming removed 4 bases from V and 3 bases from J; junction bases left unmatched: 9. CDR3 region: CASSRDRRADTGELFF. The DNA of the CDR3 is TGTGCCAGCAGCAGGGACAGACGGGCGGACACCGGGGAGCTGTTTTTT.

This clone was seen once. The chain links TRBV28 to TRBJ2-1; 8 bases are a match to TRBD1. The CDR3 length is 16 residues. Germline assignment: CDR1 MDHEN and CDR2 SYDVKM. The junction had 6 bases not matched to a gene; V was cut back by 1 base and J by 4 bases. The CDR3 DNA sequence: TGTGCCAGCAGTTTATCTGACAGGGGAATATACAATGAGCAGTTCTTC. It encodes CASSLSDRGIYNEQFF.

This clone appeared once. This chain uses TRBV5-5 with TRBJ2-2; D is ambiguous. Trimming removed 1 base at V and 2 bases at J, with 12 bases between. Germline V gene data show CDR1 as SGHKS and CDR2 as YYEKEE (reference sequence). The CDR3 spans 16 residues. CDR3: CASSLSPGPNTGELFF. The CDR3 coding sequence is TGTGCCAGCAGCTTGAGCCCGGGTCCTAACACCGGGGAGCTGTTTTTT.

The chain combines TRBV9 with TRBJ2-2, with unresolved D. Trimming stripped 4 bases from V and 3 bases from J, with 4 bases between. The CDR3 sequence is 12 residues long. Germline CDR1 and CDR2: SGDLS and YYNGEE. The CDR3 loop reads CASSLYTGELFF. In DNA, the CDR3 is TGTGCCAGCAGCCTTTACACCGGGGAGCTGTTTTTT.